Included here is one TCR beta chain sequence, with context. Its antigen target is currently unknown. Base qualities were left out, and no much larger clone turns up one base away. The data belong to a study of blood T cells in healthy people across ages (dated by TCRdb to about 2015). As for the study more broadly: Template switching captured roughly one uniquely barcoded TCR beta cDNA molecule per two T cells in model experiments. To track age-related changes in TCR beta repertoire diversity, the study relied on deep sequencing normalized with unique cDNA molecular identifiers. The study analyzed two additional independent replicas of 1 million unique cDNA reads from the same blood draw for two donors, one aged 18 to 29 and one aged 80 or older. To avoid experimental bias, donors of different ages were spread randomly across the sequencing lanes. The donors were divided into four age groups: young (average 16 years), middle-aged (about 40), aged (about 56) and long-lived (roughly 82). Summary of the overall study and its limitations: As age increased, observed TCR beta diversity per million T cells dropped in a roughly linear way, and a significant reduction was already evident by age around 41. The CMV infection status of donors was not known, potentially confounding age-related changes in expanded clonotypes. Compared with the aged group, the long-lived group had more naive CD4+ T cells, fewer expanded clones and increased TCR diversity, suggesting age selection. Conclusive comparison of naive and antigen-experienced compartments was prevented by the profiling of bulk unsorted PBMCs. Estimates of total diversity based on one million sequenced T cells were considered lower bounds and underestimates. The percentage of naive T cells measured by flow cytometry correlated strongly with observed TCR beta diversity.

The protocol used for the library was 5' RACE. The sample was run on an Illumina HiSeq 2500. The second PCR ran for about 7 to 11 cycles and used a J-beta primer mix along with a sample-barcoded 5' primer. A template-switch 5' adaptor carrying 12 random nucleotides introduced a unique molecular identifier onto each TCR beta cDNA molecule. Each sample yielded at least 3 million CDR3-containing paired-end reads. First-strand cDNA was synthesized from all RNA with the Mint cDNA synthesis kit, primed by a TRBC-specific oligonucleotide. Following uracil-DNA glycosylase treatment, all cDNA underwent a first 18-cycle PCR with the universal primers M1SS and BC2_uni_R. Concerning the study's data processing: Each sample was normalized by randomly selecting 1 million high-quality reads, each carrying a distinct molecular identifier. Instead of being binned into consensus sequences, reads that shared molecular identifiers were thrown out. MiTCR, with a Q25 quality threshold and the strictest error-elimination algorithm, was used for CDR3 identification, clonotype clustering and error correction. A nonparametric unseen species model with Euler transformation was used to estimate a lower bound on total TCR beta diversity. The public reads were reanalyzed by TCRdb: fastp trimming at Q25, MiXCR alignment, in-frame beta chains only. For every CDR3 protein sequence, its rows merge into one entry that carries the most common genes and DNA. Clone size and V and J calls follow TCRdb, not the original study. The sample table holds approximately 730,000 distinct CDR3 sequences, of which 35% to 45% were seen once. More than 20% of the sample is taken by the ten largest.

At the junction V is shortened by 0 bases and J by 10 bases, with 15 bases in between. The CDR3, from cysteine to phenylalanine, totals 14 residues. Of the read, only the CDR3 DNA is kept; its 42 bases are in frame from base 1. As encoded in the germline V gene, CDR1 is LGHNA while CDR2 is YNFKEQ. Donors were 35 to 40 systemically healthy Caucasian individuals from Russia aged roughly 6 to 90 years. Roughly 10 milliliters of peripheral blood were collected from each donor into EDTA-treated Vacutainer tubes. Ficoll-Paque density-gradient centrifugation was used to isolate PBMCs, with at least 6.5 million per sample. Total RNA, at least 6 micrograms per sample, was extracted from PBMCs with Trizol reagent. For every donor, an aliquot of PBMCs went through flow cytometry to measure the percentages of naive CD45RAhigh/CD27high T cells.

Sequenced sample: blood. The chain is made from TRBV4-2 and TRBJ1-1, with the D gene call left open. The TCR comes from a woman in her sixties in good health. The DNA sequence is given as TGTGCCAGCAGCCAAGAGTGGTCGGATTCGACAGCTTTCTTT. The translation is CASSQEWSDSTAFF.